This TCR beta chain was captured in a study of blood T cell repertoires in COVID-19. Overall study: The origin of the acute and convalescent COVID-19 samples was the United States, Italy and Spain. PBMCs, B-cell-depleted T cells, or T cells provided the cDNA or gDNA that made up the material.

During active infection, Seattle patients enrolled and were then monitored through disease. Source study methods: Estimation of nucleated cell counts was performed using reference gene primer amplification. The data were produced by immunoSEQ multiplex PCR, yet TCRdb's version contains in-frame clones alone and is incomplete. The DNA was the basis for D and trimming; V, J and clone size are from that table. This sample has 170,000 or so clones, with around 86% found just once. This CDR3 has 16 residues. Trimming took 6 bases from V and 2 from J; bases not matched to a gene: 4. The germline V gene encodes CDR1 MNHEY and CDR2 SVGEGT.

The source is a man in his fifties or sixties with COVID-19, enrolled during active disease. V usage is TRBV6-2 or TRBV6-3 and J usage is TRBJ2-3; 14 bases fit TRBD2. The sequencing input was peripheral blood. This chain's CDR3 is CASSSGLAGATDTQYF. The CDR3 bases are TGTGCCAGCAGCTCGGGACTAGCGGGGGCCACAGATACGCAGTATTTT.